Following are 20 T cell receptor beta chains from one sample sequenced in a study of vaccination and CD4 T cells after COVID-19. An Oncomine TCR Beta short-read assay was used to sequence the DNA from cultured CD4+ T cells. TCRdb itself ran the PCR reads through MiXCR, one entry per CDR3 protein. The repertoire holds some 13,000 distinct CDR3 sequences, with over 60% as singletons. Stated treatment: roughly 11-day PBMC culture with coronavirus spike peptide pools or control peptides (ViraFEST assay). Their target antigens are unknown. Sample: CD4+ T cells from blood, cultured in vitro, taken before SARS-CoV-2 vaccination. The source is a human donor who had recovered from COVID-19.

The count of this clonotype is one. V is TRBV7-6 and J is TRBJ2-6; D is possibly TRBD2 (5 bases). CDR3 length: 18 amino acids. The V end lost 0 bases, the J end lost 0 bases, and 12 bases lay between the germline ends. CDR1 SGHVS and CDR2 FNYEAQ come from the germline V gene. CDR3 in amino acids: CASSLAGGLNSGANVLTF. CDR3 coding DNA: TGTGCCAGCAGCTTAGCTGGCGGGTTAAACTCTGGGGCCAACGTCCTGACTTTC.

This rearrangement joins TRBV18 to TRBJ1-2; D ambiguous. CDR3 size: 14 residues. V dropped 3 bases and J dropped 4 bases, with 12 bases sitting between them. Per germline, CDR1 KGHSH and CDR2 LQKENI. The CDR3 here is CASSPALLGYGYTF. CDR3 DNA: TGTGCCAGCTCACCGGCGTTGTTGGGCTATGGCTACACCTTC.

The chain has TRBV20-1 and TRBJ2-7, with 9 bases fitting TRBD1. CDR3 length: 15 amino acids. V gave up 5 bases and J gave up 3 bases; unmatched junction bases: 11. Germline V lookup: CDR1 DFQATT, CDR2 SNEGSKA (reference sequence). In DNA form, the CDR3 reads TGCAGTGCTGGAACTCCCGGGACAGGGAACTACGAGCAGTACTTC. Translation gives CSAGTPGTGNYEQYF.

This clonotype was seen more than once but under ten times. This chain joins TRBV7-2 and TRBJ2-2; 9 positions agree with TRBD1. V dropped 5 bases and J dropped 5; count of bases not matched to a gene: 12. This CDR3 spans 17 amino acids. Germline V gene sequence: CDR1 SGHTA, CDR2 FQGNSA. The CDR3 is CASSLNRDRALTGELFF. In nucleotides, the CDR3 is TGTGCCAGCAGCCTCAACCGGGACAGGGCGCTAACCGGGGAGCTGTTTTTT.

V is TRBV20-1 and J is TRBJ2-7; 12 nucleotides align to TRBD2. Germline V gives CDR1 DFQATT, CDR2 SNEGSKA (reference sequence). Trimming cost V 5 bases and J 3 bases; bases outside gene matches: 11. CDR3 size: 16 residues. For the CDR3, the DNA is TGCAGTGCTGCCCCCCCTAGCGGGAGGGCAGGCTACGAGCAGTACTTC. Its protein is CSAAPPSGRAGYEQYF.

The J gene is TRBJ2-1, the V gene TRBV28; D not certain. With 5 bases removed from V and 0 bases from J, the gap between germline ends came to 14 bases. CDR1 is MDHEN, CDR2 SYDVKM, per germline. CDR3 length equals 16 residues. CDR3 sequence: CASSTPDGSSYNEQFF. CDR3 bases: TGTGCCAGCAGTACCCCAGACGGCAGCTCCTACAATGAGCAGTTCTTC.

This chain uses TRBV19 with TRBJ2-5; the D is unclear. From germline, CDR1 is LNHDA and CDR2 SQIVND (reference sequence). CDR3 size: 13 residues. V lost 3 bases to trimming and J lost 0 bases, with 5 bases between them. The CDR3: CASSMNNQETQYF. The CDR3 DNA sequence: TGTGCCAGTAGTATGAACAACCAAGAGACCCAGTACTTC. Full variable domain (missing parts from reference TRBV19 and TRBJ2-5): DGGITQSPKYLFRKEGQNVTLSCEQNLNHDAMYWYRQDPGQGLRLIYYSQIVNDFQKGDIAEGYSVSREKKESFPLTVTSAQKNPTAFYLCASSMNNQETQYFGPGTRLLVL.

This clonotype was picked up a small number of times. The rearrangement joins TRBV6-2 or TRBV6-3 to TRBJ2-7; D is perhaps TRBD1 (6 bases). This CDR3 contains 14 residues. Trimming took off 7 bases at V and 2 bases at J, with 15 bases between the two ends. Germline V gene lookup returns CDR1 MNHEY and CDR2 SVGEGT. The CDR3 nucleotides are TGTGCCAGCACCCAGGGGTACAAACCCTACGAGCAGTACTTC. It encodes CASTQGYKPYEQYF.

The V and J genes are TRBV7-9 and TRBJ1-1; D ambiguous. Per the germline V gene, CDR1 is SEHNR and CDR2 is FQNEAQ (reference sequence). Deletions cut 3 bases from V and 8 bases from J, with 7 bases between. CDR3 length: 11 residues. The CDR3, as DNA: TGTGCCAGCAGCTTCCGGACCGAAGCTTTCTTT. As protein: CASSFRTEAFF.

The gene calls are TRBV4-2 and TRBJ2-3; 11 bases are shared with TRBD2. This CDR3 is 18 amino acids long. CDR1 and CDR2 from the germline V gene are LGHNA and YNFKEQ. V shed 6 bases, J shed 2 bases, and the junction held 13 bases outside the gene matches. The CDR3 nucleotides are TGTGCCAGCAGGCCGGGACTAGCGGTCCGCGGGGTCACAGATACGCAGTATTTT. It encodes CASRPGLAVRGVTDTQYF.

This clonotype was detected only a few times. The chain joins TRBV20-1 to TRBJ2-2, with D uncertain. CDR1 is DFQATT and CDR2 is SNEGSKA in the germline V gene (reference sequence). Trimming took off 1 base at V and 0 bases at J, with 3 bases between the two ends. The CDR3 is 13 residues long. The CDR3 DNA reads as TGCAGTGCTAGAGGCGCGAACACCGGGGAGCTGTTTTTT. It yields the protein CSARGANTGELFF.

The rearrangement uses TRBV6-2 or TRBV6-3 and TRBJ1-1; the D gene is possibly TRBD1 (6 bases). V gave up 2 bases and J gave up 5 bases, with 12 bases separating them. There are 14 residues in the CDR3. CDR1 is MNHEY and CDR2 is SVGEGT in the germline V gene. For the CDR3, the DNA is TGTGCCAGCAGTTACCACAGGGTTTTGACTGAAGCTTTCTTT. Translation gives CASSYHRVLTEAFF.

The table lists this clonotype with a count of one. V is TRBV20-1 and J is TRBJ2-5; 8 bases agree with TRBD1. The CDR3 runs to 13 residues. The junction had 5 bases not matched to a gene; V was cut back by 6 bases and J by 2 bases. Germline V gene data show CDR1 as DFQATT and CDR2 as SNEGSKA (reference sequence). CDR3 DNA: TGCAGTGCGTCGGGACAGGTTCAAGAGACCCAGTACTTC. Translating it yields CSASGQVQETQYF.

The chain carries TRBV10-3 and TRBJ1-5, with D hard to call. The V and J ends lost 4 bases and 4 bases respectively, with 8 bases between them. The CDR3 totals 13 residues. Germline-derived CDR1 and CDR2 are ENHRY and SYGVKD. CDR3: CAISGTENQPQHF. CDR3 nucleotides: TGTGCCATCAGTGGGACCGAAAATCAGCCCCAGCATTTT.

The rearrangement joins TRBV28 to TRBJ1-1; D might be TRBD1 (5 bases). The CDR3 loop spans 12 amino acids. Germline-derived CDR1 and CDR2 are MDHEN and SYDVKM. V was trimmed by 4 bases and J by 4 bases, leaving 7 bases between them. CDR3 sequence (DNA): TGTGCCAGCAGTTGGGGGGTCACTGAAGCTTTCTTT. It encodes CASSWGVTEAFF.

This clonotype was observed once. The chain combines TRBV28 with TRBJ1-2; D is uncertain. This CDR3 has 13 amino acids. The V end was cut by 8 bases, the J end by 8 bases, with 18 bases between. CDR1 is MDHEN, CDR2 SYDVKM, per germline. The CDR3 bases are TGTGCCAGCTCCCCCCGGACGAACCTAGGCTACACCTTC. Translating it yields CASSPRTNLGYTF.

The chain employs TRBV20-1 and TRBJ2-1; TRBD1 agrees at 11 bases. J was trimmed by 10 bases and V by 6 bases; bases with no gene match: 20. The CDR3 is 17 residues long. The V gene's germline CDR1 is DFQATT and CDR2 SNEGSKA (reference sequence). The CDR3 DNA follows: TGCAGTGCGCCCCCATGGAGCCCGGGACAGGGGGTTAGAGAGCAGTTCTTC. This translates into CSAPPWSPGQGVREQFF.

This clonotype was detected a few times. The chain joins TRBV27 to TRBJ2-5; tentative D call: TRBD2 (6 bases). CDR1 and CDR2 from the germline V gene are MNHEY and SMNVEV (reference sequence). The CDR3 sequence is 13 residues long. The V end was cut by 5 bases, the J end by 5 bases, with 12 bases between. CDR3 bases: TGTGCCAGCAGTGAACTAGCTGGGGAGACCCAGTACTTC. Protein sequence: CASSELAGETQYF.

This clonotype was observed a handful of times. The gene calls are TRBV6-1 and TRBJ1-5; possibly TRBD1 for D (6 bases). Germline CDR1 is MNHNS and CDR2 is SASEGT. Trimming left V 6 bases short and J 5 bases short, with 14 bases between. This CDR3 spans 14 amino acids. As DNA, the CDR3 is TGTGCCAGCAGGGGGGCAGCGTGGGATCAGCCCCAGCATTTT. This encodes CASRGAAWDQPQHF.

The gene calls are TRBV6-5 and TRBJ1-1; D not certain. The germline CDR1 and CDR2 sequences are MNHEY and SVGAGI. There are 17 residues in the CDR3. With 2 bases removed from V and 1 base from J, the gap between germline ends came to 17 bases. CDR3 sequence reads: CASSYRRTLTSNTEAFF. The CDR3 bases are TGTGCCAGCAGTTACAGGAGGACCCTTACATCGAACACTGAAGCTTTCTTT.